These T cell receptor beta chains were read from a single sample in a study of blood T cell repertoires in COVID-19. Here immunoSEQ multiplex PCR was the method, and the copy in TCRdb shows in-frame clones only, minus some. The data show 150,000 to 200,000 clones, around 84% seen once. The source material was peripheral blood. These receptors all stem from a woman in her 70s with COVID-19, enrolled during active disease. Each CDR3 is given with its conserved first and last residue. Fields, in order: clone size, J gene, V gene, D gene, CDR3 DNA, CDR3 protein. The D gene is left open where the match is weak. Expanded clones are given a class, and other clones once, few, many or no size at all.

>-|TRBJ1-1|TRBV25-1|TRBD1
TGTGCCACAGGGGGACCCAACACTGAAGCTTTCTTT
CATGGPNTEAFF
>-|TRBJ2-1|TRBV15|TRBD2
TGTGCCACCAGCAGGGACGGCAGCGGGGGGGCATCCTACAATGAGCAGTTCTTC
CATSRDGSGGASYNEQFF
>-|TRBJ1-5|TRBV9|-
TGTGCCAGCAGCGGGGGGCCTGTAGCTAATCAGCCCCAGCATTTT
CASSGGPVANQPQHF
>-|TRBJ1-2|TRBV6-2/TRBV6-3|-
TGTGCCAGCAGTTACTCGACGGTGAACAGGGATGGCTACACCTTC
CASSYSTVNRDGYTF
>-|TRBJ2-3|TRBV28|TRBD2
TGTGCCAGCACCGTGAACTCGGGACTAGCGGGAGGCGGAGATACGCAGTATTTT
CASTVNSGLAGGGDTQYF
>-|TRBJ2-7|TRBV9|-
TGTGCCAGCAGCGTAGGCAGGGTCGGGTACGAGCAGTACTTC
CASSVGRVGYEQYF
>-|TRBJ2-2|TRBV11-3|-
TGTGCCAGCAGCTTGGAGGGGCGGGGCACCGGGGAGCTGTTTTTT
CASSLEGRGTGELFF
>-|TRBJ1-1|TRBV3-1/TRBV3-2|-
TGTGCCAGCAGCCAAGTGGCAACTGAAGCTTTCTTT
CASSQVATEAFF
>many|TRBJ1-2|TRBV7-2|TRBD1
TGTGCCAGCAGCTTAGTAGGGACAGATCGCTACACCTTC
CASSLVGTDRYTF
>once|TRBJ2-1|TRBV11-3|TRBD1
TGTGCCAGCAGCCCCGAGGGACAGGGGATCAATGAGCAGTTCTTC
CASSPEGQGINEQFF
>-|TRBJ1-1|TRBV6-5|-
TGTGCCAGCAGTTACTCGTTCAAGGCTGGGCGATCCGAAGCTTTCTTT
CASSYSFKAGRSEAFF
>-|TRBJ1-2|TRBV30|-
TGTGCCTGGAGTGTCCCGGGGGGGTATGGCTACACCTTC
CAWSVPGGYGYTF
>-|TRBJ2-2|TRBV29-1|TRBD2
TGCAGCGTTGCTCCCAGCGGGGGATCAGCCGGGGAGCTGTTTTTT
CSVAPSGGSAGELFF
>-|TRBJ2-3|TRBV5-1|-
TGCGCCAGCAGCTTGCGGGCAGATACGCAGTATTTT
CASSLRADTQYF
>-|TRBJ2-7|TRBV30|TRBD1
TGTGCCTGGAGTTCGGGGACAGGGAACTACGAGCAGTACTTC
CAWSSGTGNYEQYF
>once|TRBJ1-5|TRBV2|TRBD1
TGTGCCAGCGGGGGACAGGGGATTCAGCCCCAGCATTTT
CASGGQGIQPQHF
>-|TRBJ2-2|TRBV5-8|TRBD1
TGTGCCAGCAGCTCCGGGACAGGGGTCCAAACGAACACCGGGGAGCTGTTTTTT
CASSSGTGVQTNTGELFF
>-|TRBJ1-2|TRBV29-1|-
TGCAGCGTTGGCGGGCAATCCAACTATGGCTACACCTTC
CSVGGQSNYGYTF
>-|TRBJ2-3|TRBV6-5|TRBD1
TGTGCCAGCTCACAGGGGGCCTTCACAGATACGCAGTATTTT
CASSQGAFTDTQYF
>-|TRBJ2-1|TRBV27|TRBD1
TGTGCCAGCAGTCCGTGGACAGGGAACAAAGACAATGAGCAGTTCTTC
CASSPWTGNKDNEQFF
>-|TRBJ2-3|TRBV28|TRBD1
TGTGCCAGCAGCTTACCGACAGGGGTCACAGATACGCAGTATTTT
CASSLPTGVTDTQYF
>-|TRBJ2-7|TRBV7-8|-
TGTGCCAGCAGCTCCCAGGGGTACGAGCAGTACTTC
CASSSQGYEQYF
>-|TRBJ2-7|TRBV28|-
TGTGCCAGCACCCAGAACTACGAGCAGTACTTC
CASTQNYEQYF
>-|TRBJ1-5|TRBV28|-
TGTGCCAGCAGCTACGTTGGTCAGCCCCAGCATTTT
CASSYVGQPQHF
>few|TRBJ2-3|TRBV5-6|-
TGTGCCAGCAGCTTCGGGGATACGCAGTATTTT
CASSFGDTQYF
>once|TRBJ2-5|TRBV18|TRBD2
TGTGCCAGCTCACCAGGGGGGGGTCAAGAGACCCAGTACTTC
CASSPGGGQETQYF
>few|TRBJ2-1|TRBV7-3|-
TGTGCCAGCAGCTTAATCCGGGAGAGCTCCTACAATGAGCAGTTCTTC
CASSLIRESSYNEQFF
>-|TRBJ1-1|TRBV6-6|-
TGTGCCAGCAGTCGACAGGTTAGGCGAACTGAAGCTTTCTTT
CASSRQVRRTEAFF
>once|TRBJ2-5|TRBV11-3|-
TGTGCCAGCAGCCTACGGCGGGGTGAGACCCAGTACTTC
CASSLRRGETQYF
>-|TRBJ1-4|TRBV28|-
TGTGCCAGCAGTCAAGCTCTAGAAAGGGAAAAACTGTTTTTT
CASSQALEREKLFF
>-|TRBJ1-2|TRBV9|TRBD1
TGTGCCAGCAGCGTAGACAGTCAGGGGGACTATGGCTACACCTTC
CASSVDSQGDYGYTF
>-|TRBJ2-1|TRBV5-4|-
TGTGCCAGCAGCTCCCCAACTAGCATGGAGCAGTTCTTC
CASSSPTSMEQFF
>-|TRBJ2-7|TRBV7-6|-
TGTGCCAGCAGCTTAGCTTTGGCGGGGGCAGTGGCCGAGCAGTACTTC
CASSLALAGAVAEQYF
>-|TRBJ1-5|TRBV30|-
TGTGCCTGGAGTGCACAGCAAAATCAGCCCCAGCATTTT
CAWSAQQNQPQHF
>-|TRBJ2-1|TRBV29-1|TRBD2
TGCAGCCTAAGGACTAGCGGGGCCTCCTACAATGAGCAGTTCTTC
CSLRTSGASYNEQFF
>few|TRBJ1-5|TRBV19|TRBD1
TGTGCCAGTAGTCCCCTGGACAGGGGAGACAATCAGCCCCAGCATTTT
CASSPLDRGDNQPQHF
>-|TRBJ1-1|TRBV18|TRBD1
TGTGCCAGCTCCCACGGGACAGTCAACACTGAAGCTTTCTTT
CASSHGTVNTEAFF
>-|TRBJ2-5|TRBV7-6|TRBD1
TGTGCCAGCAGCTCCCGCCGGACAGGGGGCGCTGAGACCCAGTACTTC
CASSSRRTGGAETQYF
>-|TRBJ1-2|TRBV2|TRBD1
TGTGCCAGCAGGCGGGACAGTACTAACTATGGCTACACCTTC
CASRRDSTNYGYTF
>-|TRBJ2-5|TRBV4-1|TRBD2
TGCGCCAGCAGCCAAGCCAGCGGGAGAGAGACCCAGTACTTC
CASSQASGRETQYF
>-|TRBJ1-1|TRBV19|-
TGTGCCAGTAGTATAGATGTAAGGTTGACTCCGGCGTCTGAAGCTTTCTTT
CASSIDVRLTPASEAFF
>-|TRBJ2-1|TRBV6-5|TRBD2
TGTGCCAGCAGTACTAGCGGGAGTGTCTATGAGCAGTTCTTC
CASSTSGSVYEQFF
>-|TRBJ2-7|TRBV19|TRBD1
TGTGCCAGTAGTACGGACAGGGGCCTCGAGCAGTACTTC
CASSTDRGLEQYF
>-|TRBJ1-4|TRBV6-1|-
TGTGCCAGCAGTGAAACGACAGACGTAAATGAAAAACTGTTTTTT
CASSETTDVNEKLFF
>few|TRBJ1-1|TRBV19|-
TGTGCCAGTAGTATGGGAGGAGGGCCAAATGAAGCTTTCTTT
CASSMGGGPNEAFF
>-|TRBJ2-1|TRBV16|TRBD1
TGTGCCAGCAGCGGGATGGTAGGACAGGAAGGATATAATGAGCAGTTCTTC
CASSGMVGQEGYNEQFF
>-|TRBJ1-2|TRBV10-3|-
TGTGCCATCACCTTAGAAGACAGCCTAAACTATGGCTACACCTTC
CAITLEDSLNYGYTF
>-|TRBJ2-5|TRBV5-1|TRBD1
TGCGCCAGCAGCCCTACAGGGGGGCAAGAGACCCAGTACTTC
CASSPTGGQETQYF
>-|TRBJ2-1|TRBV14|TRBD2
TGTGCCAGCAGCCAAGCCGGGGGGTCCTACAATGAGCAGTTCTTC
CASSQAGGSYNEQFF
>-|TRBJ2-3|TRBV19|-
TGTGCCAGTAGTCCTCTAGTGACAGATACGCAGTATTTT
CASSPLVTDTQYF
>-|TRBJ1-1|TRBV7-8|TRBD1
TGTGCCAGCAGCTTAGGGTTAAGGGGGCGAAATACTGAAGCTTTCTTT
CASSLGLRGRNTEAFF
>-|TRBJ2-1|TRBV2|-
TGTGCCAGCAGGGTAGTGGAGCAGTTCTTC
CASRVVEQFF
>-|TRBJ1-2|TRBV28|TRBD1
TGTGCCAGCAGTTCTGGACAGGGGCTACGCATTATTTTTGGCTACACCTTC
CASSSGQGLRIIFGYTF